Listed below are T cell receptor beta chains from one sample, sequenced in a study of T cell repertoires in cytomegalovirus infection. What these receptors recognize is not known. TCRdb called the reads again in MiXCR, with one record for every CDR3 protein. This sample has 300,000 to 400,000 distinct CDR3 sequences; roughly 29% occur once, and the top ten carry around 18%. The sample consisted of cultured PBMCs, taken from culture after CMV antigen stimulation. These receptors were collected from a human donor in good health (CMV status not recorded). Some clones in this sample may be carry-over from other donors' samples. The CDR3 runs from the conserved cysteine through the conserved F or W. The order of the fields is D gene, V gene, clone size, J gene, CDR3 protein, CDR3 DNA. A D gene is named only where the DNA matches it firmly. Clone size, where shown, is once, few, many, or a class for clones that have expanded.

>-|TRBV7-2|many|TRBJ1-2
CASSLTWDSVGGYTF
TGTGCCAGCAGCTTAACCTGGGACTCCGTCGGAGGCTACACCTTC
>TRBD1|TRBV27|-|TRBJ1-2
CASSSHIRTGPRGYTF
TGTGCCAGCAGTTCACATATTAGGACAGGGCCCAGGGGCTACACCTTC
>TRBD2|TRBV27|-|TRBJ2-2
CASSRGRKTGELFF
TGTGCCAGCAGTCGCGGGAGAAAGACCGGGGAGCTGTTTTTT
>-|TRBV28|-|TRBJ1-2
CASSLGGRGYGYTF
TGTGCCAGCAGTTTAGGAGGGAGAGGCTATGGCTACACCTTC
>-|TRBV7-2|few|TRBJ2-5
CASRLGTLQETQYF
TGTGCCAGCAGATTAGGGACTTTACAAGAGACCCAGTACTTC
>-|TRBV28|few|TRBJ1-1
CASYPGTVNTEAFF
TGTGCCAGCTATCCCGGGACGGTGAACACTGAAGCTTTCTTT
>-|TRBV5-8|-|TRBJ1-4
CASSLAYRRNEKLFF
TGTGCCAGCAGCTTGGCCTACAGGAGGAATGAAAAACTGTTTTTT
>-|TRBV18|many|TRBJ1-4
CASSPGVLSEEKLFF
TGTGCCAGCTCACCGGGGGTTCTCAGCGAGGAAAAACTGTTTTTT
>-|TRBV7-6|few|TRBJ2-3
CASSPEGTMFDTQYF
TGTGCCAGCAGCCCCGAGGGGACAATGTTCGATACGCAGTATTTT
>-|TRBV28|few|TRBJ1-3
CASSMTRLSGNTIYF
TGTGCCAGCAGTATGACAAGGCTCTCTGGAAACACCATATATTTT
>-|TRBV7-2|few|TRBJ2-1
CASSFRGFNNEQFF
TGTGCCAGCAGTTTTCGGGGGTTCAACAATGAGCAGTTCTTC
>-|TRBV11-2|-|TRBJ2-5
CASSLDHRGYQETQYF
TGTGCCAGCAGCTTAGATCATCGGGGCTACCAAGAGACCCAGTACTTC
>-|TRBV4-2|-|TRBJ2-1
CASSQKGDEQFF
TGTGCCAGCAGCCAAAAGGGGGATGAGCAGTTCTTC
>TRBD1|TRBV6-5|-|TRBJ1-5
CASSYAGGQPQHF
TGTGCCAGCAGTTACGCAGGGGGGCAGCCCCAGCATTTT
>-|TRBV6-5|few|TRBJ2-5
CASSYSGWNIEETQYF
TGTGCCAGCAGTTACTCGGGGTGGAATATTGAAGAGACCCAGTACTTC
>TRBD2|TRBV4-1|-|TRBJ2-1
CASSHTSGSKFF
TGCGCCAGCAGCCATACTAGCGGTTCGAAGTTCTTC
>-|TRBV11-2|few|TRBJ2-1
CASSLGLYYNEQFF
TGTGCCAGCAGCTTGGGACTTTACTACAATGAGCAGTTCTTC
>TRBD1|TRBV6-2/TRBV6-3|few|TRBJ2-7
CASRRDRVFYEQYF
TGTGCCAGCAGACGTGACAGGGTCTTCTACGAGCAGTACTTC
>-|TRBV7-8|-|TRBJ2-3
CASSLGISTDTQYF
TGTGCCAGCAGCTTGGGAATTAGCACAGATACGCAGTATTTT
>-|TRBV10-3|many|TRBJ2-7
CAITQGESYEQYF
TGTGCCATCACTCAGGGAGAATCCTACGAGCAGTACTTC
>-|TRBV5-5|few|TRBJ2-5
CASSLLARSSEETQYF
TGTGCCAGCAGCTTGCTCGCCAGGAGTTCAGAAGAGACCCAGTACTTC
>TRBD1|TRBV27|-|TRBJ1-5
CASRGGGADSNQPQHF
TGTGCCAGCAGAGGAGGGGGCGCGGATAGCAATCAGCCCCAGCATTTT
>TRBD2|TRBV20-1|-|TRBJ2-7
CSARDPLAVGYEQYF
TGCAGTGCTAGAGATCCCCTAGCGGTGGGGTACGAGCAGTACTTC
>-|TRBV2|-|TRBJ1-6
CASSESAKWDSPLHF
TGTGCCAGCAGTGAGAGCGCAAAGTGGGATTCACCCCTCCACTTT
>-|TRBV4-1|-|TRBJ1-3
CASSQVGTFSGNTIYF
TGTGCCAGCAGCCAAGTTGGAACCTTCTCTGGAAACACCATATATTTT
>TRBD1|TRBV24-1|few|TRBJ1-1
CATSDGTENTEAFF
TGTGCCACCAGTGATGGGACAGAGAACACTGAAGCTTTCTTT
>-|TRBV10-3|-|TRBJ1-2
CAISESRGINYGYTF
TGTGCCATCAGTGAGTCTCGGGGGATAAACTATGGCTACACCTTC
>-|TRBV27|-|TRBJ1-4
CASSGVGVDGKLFF
TGTGCCAGCAGTGGGGTCGGCGTGGATGGAAAACTGTTTTTT
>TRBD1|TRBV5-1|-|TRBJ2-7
CASSLGGQGVYEQYF
TGCGCCAGCAGCTTGGGAGGACAGGGCGTCTACGAGCAGTACTTC
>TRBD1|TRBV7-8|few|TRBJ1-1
CASSPWTGQLNTEAFF
TGTGCCAGCAGCCCCTGGACAGGGCAATTGAACACTGAAGCTTTCTTT
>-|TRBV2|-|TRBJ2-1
CASSEASYNEQFF
TGTGCCAGCAGTGAGGCATCCTACAATGAGCAGTTCTTC
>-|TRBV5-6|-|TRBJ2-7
CASSLVESYEQYF
TGTGCCAGCAGCTTGGTAGAGTCCTACGAGCAGTACTTC
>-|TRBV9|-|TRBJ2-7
CASSVVAGTYEQYF
TGTGCCAGCAGCGTAGTCGCAGGGACCTACGAGCAGTACTTC
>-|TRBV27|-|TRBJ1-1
CASSLFQGTRLTEAFF
TGTGCCAGCAGTTTATTTCAGGGGACGCGACTTACTGAAGCTTTCTTT
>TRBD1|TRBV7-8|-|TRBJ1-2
CASSQGDSGYTF
TGTGCCAGCAGCCAGGGGGACTCTGGCTACACCTTC
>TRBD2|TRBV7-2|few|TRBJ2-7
CASSPGGAVAYEQYF
TGTGCCAGCAGCCCGGGGGGGGCGGTAGCCTACGAGCAGTACTTC
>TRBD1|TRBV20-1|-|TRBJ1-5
CSARDPTGGNQPQHF
TGCAGTGCTAGAGATCCAACAGGGGGGAATCAGCCCCAGCATTTT
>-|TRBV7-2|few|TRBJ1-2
CASSLAGRAGGYTF
TGTGCCAGCAGCTTAGCCGGCAGGGCCGGGGGCTACACCTTC
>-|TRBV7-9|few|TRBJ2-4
CASSFPGVAKNIQYF
TGTGCCAGCAGCTTTCCAGGGGTAGCCAAAAACATTCAGTACTTC
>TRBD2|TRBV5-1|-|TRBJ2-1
CASSKTSSNEQFF
TGCGCCAGCAGCAAGACTAGCTCCAATGAGCAGTTCTTC
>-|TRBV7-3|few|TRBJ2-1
CASSLGESSYNEQFF
TGTGCCAGCAGCTTAGGAGAGAGCTCCTACAATGAGCAGTTCTTC